This is a list of T cell receptor beta chains from one sample in a study of OX40 agonist ivuxolimab in advanced cancers. Repertoires were generated with immunoSEQ multiplex PCR, while TCRdb's copy carries only in-frame clones and drops some. The data hold just over 90,000 clones, with 92% observed a single time. Here the sequenced sample was CD4+ or CD8+ T cells sorted from blood, taken in a trial of the OX40 agonist ivuxolimab. The receptor set was obtained from an adult with an advanced solid tumor such as melanoma, head and neck, liver or kidney cancer. Both conserved end residues are part of each CDR3. The D gene is left open where the match is weak. Size is omitted from some rows. Given values are once, few, many or a class for expanded clones.

d_gene: NA
v_gene: TRBV2
abundance: NA
j_gene: TRBJ1-1
CDR3aa: CASSEFSGNTEAFF
CDR3nt: TGTGCCAGCAGTGAATTCTCAGGGAACACTGAAGCTTTCTTT

d_gene: NA
v_gene: TRBV11-2
abundance: NA
j_gene: TRBJ2-1
CDR3aa: CASSPLLGISYNEQFF
CDR3nt: TGTGCCAGCAGCCCTCTCCTAGGGATTTCCTACAATGAGCAGTTCTTC

d_gene: TRBD1
v_gene: TRBV27
abundance: NA
j_gene: TRBJ1-2
CDR3aa: CASSLSGQNYGYTF
CDR3nt: TGTGCCAGCAGTTTATCGGGACAGAACTATGGCTACACCTTC

d_gene: NA
v_gene: TRBV2
abundance: NA
j_gene: TRBJ2-1
CDR3aa: CASLRSGRNEQFF
CDR3nt: TGTGCCAGCCTCCGATCCGGACGAAATGAGCAGTTCTTC

d_gene: NA
v_gene: TRBV27
abundance: NA
j_gene: TRBJ1-1
CDR3aa: CASSFLSRRGTEAFF
CDR3nt: TGTGCCAGCAGTTTTCTCTCTCGGCGAGGGACTGAAGCTTTCTTT

d_gene: NA
v_gene: TRBV27
abundance: NA
j_gene: TRBJ2-1
CDR3aa: CASSSTIYNEQFF
CDR3nt: TGTGCCAGCAGTTCAACTATCTACAATGAGCAGTTCTTC

d_gene: NA
v_gene: TRBV9
abundance: once
j_gene: TRBJ1-1
CDR3aa: CASSVMDREVEAFF
CDR3nt: TGTGCCAGCAGCGTCATGGACAGAGAAGTCGAAGCTTTCTTT

d_gene: NA
v_gene: TRBV13
abundance: NA
j_gene: TRBJ1-1
CDR3aa: CASSLFLGGTEAFF
CDR3nt: TGTGCCAGCAGCTTATTTCTCGGGGGCACCGAAGCTTTCTTT

d_gene: TRBD1
v_gene: TRBV5-5
abundance: NA
j_gene: TRBJ1-5
CDR3aa: CASSLSLRTGALDNQPQHF
CDR3nt: TGTGCCAGCAGCTTATCGCTGCGAACAGGGGCCTTGGACAATCAGCCCCAGCATTTT

d_gene: NA
v_gene: TRBV27
abundance: NA
j_gene: TRBJ1-1
CDR3aa: CASSPSPRLNTEAFF
CDR3nt: TGTGCCAGCAGTCCTTCCCCCAGGCTGAACACTGAAGCTTTCTTT

d_gene: TRBD2
v_gene: TRBV5-4
abundance: NA
j_gene: TRBJ2-3
CDR3aa: CASSLSGGRGDTQYF
CDR3nt: TGTGCCAGCAGCTTGAGCGGGGGGCGGGGTGATACGCAGTATTTT

d_gene: NA
v_gene: TRBV4-3
abundance: NA
j_gene: TRBJ2-2
CDR3aa: CASSQDRGSGELFF
CDR3nt: TGCGCCAGCAGCCAAGATAGGGGGTCCGGGGAGCTGTTTTTT

d_gene: TRBD1
v_gene: TRBV12-5
abundance: NA
j_gene: TRBJ2-2
CDR3aa: CASGLQGMNTGELFF
CDR3nt: TGTGCTAGTGGTTTACAGGGGATGAACACCGGGGAGCTGTTTTTT

d_gene: NA
v_gene: TRBV27
abundance: NA
j_gene: TRBJ2-1
CDR3aa: CASRDLDPGHEQFF
CDR3nt: TGTGCCAGCAGGGATCTAGATCCGGGCCATGAGCAGTTCTTC

d_gene: NA
v_gene: TRBV7-3
abundance: once
j_gene: TRBJ1-5
CDR3aa: CASSLIKGGSNQPQHF
CDR3nt: TGTGCCAGCAGCTTAATAAAGGGGGGTAGCAATCAGCCCCAGCATTTT

d_gene: NA
v_gene: TRBV11-2
abundance: NA
j_gene: TRBJ2-5
CDR3aa: CASSLDDRREQETQYF
CDR3nt: TGTGCCAGCAGCTTAGATGATCGCAGGGAGCAAGAGACCCAGTACTTC

d_gene: NA
v_gene: TRBV12-5
abundance: once
j_gene: TRBJ2-3
CDR3aa: CASGFSILEFPDTQYF
CDR3nt: TGTGCTAGTGGTTTTAGTATATTAGAGTTCCCAGATACGCAGTATTTT

d_gene: NA
v_gene: TRBV5-8
abundance: NA
j_gene: TRBJ2-2
CDR3aa: CASRRGELFF
CDR3nt: TGTGCCTCCAGGCGGGGGGAGCTGTTTTTT

d_gene: NA
v_gene: TRBV19
abundance: NA
j_gene: TRBJ2-1
CDR3aa: CASKSLGLHNEQFF
CDR3nt: TGTGCCAGTAAGAGCTTAGGACTTCACAATGAGCAGTTCTTC

d_gene: TRBD1
v_gene: TRBV6-5
abundance: NA
j_gene: TRBJ1-1
CDR3aa: CASSYSNRGTEAFF
CDR3nt: TGTGCCAGCAGTTACTCGAACAGGGGGACTGAAGCTTTCTTT

d_gene: TRBD2
v_gene: TRBV27
abundance: NA
j_gene: TRBJ2-3
CDR3aa: CASSPPSSGGTDTQYF
CDR3nt: TGTGCCAGCAGTCCCCCGAGTAGCGGGGGCACAGATACGCAGTATTTT

d_gene: TRBD1
v_gene: TRBV5-1
abundance: NA
j_gene: TRBJ1-1
CDR3aa: CASSLRDRGNTEAFF
CDR3nt: TGCGCCAGCAGCTTGAGGGACAGGGGAAACACTGAAGCTTTCTTT

d_gene: NA
v_gene: TRBV27
abundance: NA
j_gene: TRBJ2-1
CDR3aa: CASSLTPLYNEQFF
CDR3nt: TGTGCCAGCAGCCTCACCCCTCTCTACAATGAGCAGTTCTTC

d_gene: TRBD2
v_gene: TRBV4-1
abundance: NA
j_gene: TRBJ2-1
CDR3aa: CASSQDFGTSGPYNEQFF
CDR3nt: TGCGCCAGCAGCCAAGATTTTGGGACTAGCGGGCCTTACAATGAGCAGTTCTTC

d_gene: NA
v_gene: TRBV6-5
abundance: NA
j_gene: TRBJ2-1
CDR3aa: CASRTGPSSYNEQFF
CDR3nt: TGTGCCAGCAGAACAGGTCCTAGCTCCTACAATGAGCAGTTCTTC

d_gene: TRBD2
v_gene: TRBV6-5
abundance: NA
j_gene: TRBJ2-7
CDR3aa: CASSSGLEYEQYF
CDR3nt: TGTGCCAGCAGTTCGGGACTAGAGTACGAGCAGTACTTC

d_gene: NA
v_gene: TRBV4-2
abundance: few
j_gene: TRBJ1-4
CDR3aa: CASSRGEKLFF
CDR3nt: TGTGCCAGCAGCCGGGGTGAAAAACTGTTTTTT

d_gene: NA
v_gene: TRBV7-2
abundance: NA
j_gene: TRBJ1-6
CDR3aa: CASSFGGYYKNSPLHF
CDR3nt: TGTGCCAGCAGCTTTGGGGGTTATTATAAGAATTCACCCCTCCACTTT

d_gene: NA
v_gene: TRBV27
abundance: NA
j_gene: TRBJ1-5
CDR3aa: CASSLSVRQPQHF
CDR3nt: TGTGCCAGCAGTTTATCGGTGCGTCAGCCCCAGCATTTT

d_gene: NA
v_gene: TRBV4-1
abundance: NA
j_gene: TRBJ1-2
CDR3aa: CASSQEPREAYGYTF
CDR3nt: TGCGCCAGCAGCCAAGAACCCAGGGAGGCCTATGGCTACACCTTC

d_gene: TRBD1
v_gene: TRBV19
abundance: NA
j_gene: TRBJ1-2
CDR3aa: CARPQGAYGYTF
CDR3nt: TGTGCCAGACCACAGGGGGCCTATGGCTACACCTTC

d_gene: TRBD2
v_gene: TRBV9
abundance: once
j_gene: TRBJ2-1
CDR3aa: CASSVPLAGVLNEQFF
CDR3nt: TGTGCCAGCAGCGTACCACTAGCGGGAGTATTGAATGAGCAGTTCTTC

d_gene: TRBD1
v_gene: TRBV19
abundance: NA
j_gene: TRBJ2-1
CDR3aa: CASSPQGVYNEQFF
CDR3nt: TGTGCCAGTAGTCCCCAGGGGGTCTACAATGAGCAGTTCTTC

d_gene: TRBD1
v_gene: TRBV23-1
abundance: NA
j_gene: TRBJ2-1
CDR3aa: CASSQRTGSYNEQFF
CDR3nt: TGCGCCAGCAGTCAGCGGACAGGGTCCTACAATGAGCAGTTCTTC

d_gene: NA
v_gene: TRBV29-1
abundance: NA
j_gene: TRBJ2-1
CDR3aa: CSVGLADTYNEQFF
CDR3nt: TGCAGCGTTGGGCTAGCCGACACCTACAATGAGCAGTTCTTC

d_gene: NA
v_gene: TRBV2
abundance: NA
j_gene: TRBJ1-2
CDR3aa: CASSEGGAGYGYTF
CDR3nt: TGTGCCAGCAGTGAAGGGGGGGCAGGCTATGGCTACACCTTC

d_gene: TRBD2
v_gene: TRBV6-4
abundance: NA
j_gene: TRBJ2-2
CDR3aa: CASSLTGTSGTGELFF
CDR3nt: TGTGCCAGCAGCCTAACCGGGACTAGCGGAACCGGGGAGCTGTTTTTT

d_gene: TRBD1
v_gene: TRBV29-1
abundance: NA
j_gene: TRBJ2-1
CDR3aa: CSVDRGNEQFF
CDR3nt: TGCAGCGTCGACAGGGGGAATGAGCAGTTCTTC

d_gene: NA
v_gene: TRBV30
abundance: NA
j_gene: TRBJ1-1
CDR3aa: CAWSPWEEAFF
CDR3nt: TGTGCCTGGAGTCCCTGGGAGGAAGCTTTCTTT

d_gene: NA
v_gene: TRBV27
abundance: NA
j_gene: TRBJ1-1
CDR3aa: CASSPQGSHLGEAFF
CDR3nt: TGTGCCAGCAGCCCTCAGGGGTCCCATCTCGGTGAAGCTTTCTTT

d_gene: TRBD1
v_gene: TRBV5-6
abundance: NA
j_gene: TRBJ1-2
CDR3aa: CASSWGTGDGYTF
CDR3nt: TGTGCCAGCAGCTGGGGGACAGGAGACGGCTACACCTTC

d_gene: NA
v_gene: TRBV9
abundance: NA
j_gene: TRBJ1-2
CDR3aa: CASSVAQYGYTF
CDR3nt: TGTGCCAGCAGCGTCGCCCAGTATGGCTACACCTTC

d_gene: TRBD1
v_gene: TRBV19
abundance: NA
j_gene: TRBJ1-5
CDR3aa: CASSPPGQGHQPQHF
CDR3nt: TGTGCCAGTAGCCCCCCGGGACAGGGGCATCAGCCCCAGCATTTT

d_gene: TRBD2
v_gene: TRBV13
abundance: once
j_gene: TRBJ2-2
CDR3aa: CASSSLSGRSPTGELFF
CDR3nt: TGTGCCAGCAGTTCCCTCAGCGGGAGGTCCCCCACCGGGGAGCTGTTTTTT

d_gene: NA
v_gene: TRBV10-3
abundance: NA
j_gene: TRBJ2-7
CDR3aa: CAISWTDSSYEQYF
CDR3nt: TGTGCCATCTCCTGGACGGATAGCTCCTACGAGCAGTACTTC

d_gene: NA
v_gene: TRBV7-2
abundance: NA
j_gene: TRBJ1-4
CDR3aa: CASSLAMGPELFF
CDR3nt: TGTGCCAGCAGCTTAGCGATGGGCCCTGAACTGTTTTTT

d_gene: TRBD1
v_gene: TRBV14
abundance: once
j_gene: TRBJ1-3
CDR3aa: CASSTGGFGNTIYF
CDR3nt: TGTGCCAGCAGTACAGGGGGCTTTGGAAACACCATATATTTT

d_gene: NA
v_gene: TRBV29-1
abundance: NA
j_gene: TRBJ1-2
CDR3aa: CSVVQAKDHGYTF
CDR3nt: TGCAGCGTTGTCCAGGCTAAAGATCATGGCTACACCTTC

d_gene: NA
v_gene: TRBV29-1
abundance: NA
j_gene: TRBJ2-2
CDR3aa: CSVVLLNTGELFF
CDR3nt: TGCAGCGTTGTCCTTTTGAACACCGGGGAGCTGTTTTTT

d_gene: NA
v_gene: TRBV4-1
abundance: once
j_gene: TRBJ1-2
CDR3aa: CASSQDRQGTYGYTF
CDR3nt: TGCGCCAGCAGCCAAGATAGGCAGGGTACCTATGGCTACACCTTC

d_gene: NA
v_gene: TRBV14
abundance: NA
j_gene: TRBJ2-2
CDR3aa: CASSQVYGNTGELFF
CDR3nt: TGTGCCAGCAGCCAAGTCTACGGAAACACCGGGGAGCTGTTTTTT

d_gene: TRBD2
v_gene: TRBV30
abundance: NA
j_gene: TRBJ2-1
CDR3aa: CAWSVLAGEYNEQFF
CDR3nt: TGTGCCTGGAGTGTATTAGCGGGAGAATACAATGAGCAGTTCTTC

d_gene: NA
v_gene: TRBV6-1
abundance: NA
j_gene: TRBJ1-6
CDR3aa: CASSINSPLHF
CDR3nt: TGTGCCAGCAGTATAAATTCACCCCTCCACTTT

d_gene: TRBD2
v_gene: TRBV5-4
abundance: few
j_gene: TRBJ2-1
CDR3aa: CASSAGTSSHEQFF
CDR3nt: TGTGCCAGCAGCGCCGGGACTAGCAGCCATGAGCAGTTCTTC

d_gene: TRBD2
v_gene: TRBV7-2
abundance: NA
j_gene: TRBJ2-7
CDR3aa: CASSSGLVAYEQYF
CDR3nt: TGTGCCAGCAGCTCGGGACTAGTGGCCTACGAGCAGTACTTC

d_gene: NA
v_gene: TRBV13
abundance: NA
j_gene: TRBJ1-3
CDR3aa: CASSTGLTGNTIYF
CDR3nt: TGTGCCAGCAGTACGGGTTTGACTGGAAACACCATATATTTT

d_gene: TRBD1
v_gene: TRBV27
abundance: NA
j_gene: TRBJ2-1
CDR3aa: CASSSTGNNEQFF
CDR3nt: TGTGCCAGCAGTTCGACAGGGAACAATGAGCAGTTCTTC

d_gene: NA
v_gene: TRBV7-2
abundance: NA
j_gene: TRBJ1-1
CDR3aa: CASSLDPNQNFREAFF
CDR3nt: TGTGCCAGCAGCTTAGATCCGAACCAAAACTTTAGGGAAGCTTTCTTT

d_gene: NA
v_gene: TRBV19
abundance: NA
j_gene: TRBJ1-5
CDR3aa: CASSIGGDRFNQPQHF
CDR3nt: TGTGCCAGTAGTATAGGCGGAGACAGGTTCAATCAGCCCCAGCATTTT

d_gene: TRBD2
v_gene: TRBV2
abundance: NA
j_gene: TRBJ2-1
CDR3aa: CASSGSNEQFF
CDR3nt: TGTGCCAGTAGCGGGAGCAATGAGCAGTTCTTC